One and the same sample provided the 5 T cell receptor beta chains below, sequenced in a study of blood T cell repertoires in COVID-19. TCRdb's copy holds only in-frame clones and misses some; the assay was immunoSEQ multiplex PCR. The sample records 200,000 to 250,000 clones, approximately 87% being singletons. Sequencing was done on a sample of peripheral blood. These receptors originate from a man in his sixties with acute or convalescent COVID-19.

The gene calls are TRBV7-9 and TRBJ1-5; no definite D call. The germline V gene encodes CDR1 SEHNR and CDR2 FQNEAQ (reference sequence). Trimming cost V 3 bases and J 7 bases, with 10 bases left between them. The CDR3 is 13 amino acids. The CDR3 region is CASSLTGRQPQHF. The CDR3 DNA follows: TGTGCCAGCAGCTTGACGGGGAGACAGCCCCAGCATTTT.

The chain links TRBV19 to TRBJ1-4; possibly TRBD1 for D (6 bases). The germline V gene has CDR1 LNHDA and CDR2 SQIVND (reference sequence). This CDR3 has 14 residues. Trimming took 8 bases from V and 3 from J, leaving 13 bases between them. The CDR3 here is CASRYRESNEKLFF. CDR3 nucleotide sequence: TGTGCCAGTCGCTACAGGGAATCTAATGAAAAACTGTTTTTT. Combining the CDR3 with reference TRBV19 and TRBJ1-4 gives the whole variable domain DGGITQSPKYLFRKEGQNVTLSCEQNLNHDAMYWYRQDPGQGLRLIYYSQIVNDFQKGDIAEGYSVSREKKESFPLTVTSAQKNPTAFYLCASRYRESNEKLFFGSGTQLSVL.

This CDR3 is CASSLGTTSYEQYF. The CDR3 coding sequence is TGTGCCAGCAGCTTAGGGACTACCTCCTACGAGCAGTACTTC. The chain links TRBV5-4 to TRBJ2-7, with TRBD2 identical over 7 bases. Germline loops: CDR1 SGHNT, CDR2 YYREEE (reference sequence). V dropped 2 bases and J dropped 0; count of bases not matched to a gene: 2. The CDR3 covers 14 residues.

V gene TRBV24-1 combines with J gene TRBJ2-1, with D maybe TRBD2 (6 bases). The CDR3 is 16 amino acids. Germline CDR1 reads KGHDR; CDR2 reads SFDVKD. The V gene lost 1 base and the J gene lost 0 bases, with 9 bases spanning the gap. The CDR3 here is CATSDFAGSSYNEQFF. The CDR3 bases are TGTGCCACCAGTGATTTTGCCGGGAGCTCCTACAATGAGCAGTTCTTC.

The rearrangement uses TRBV9 and TRBJ2-7; D is uncertain. CDR3 length: 14 amino acids. CDR1 and CDR2 (germline): SGDLS, YYNGEE. Trimming cost V 3 bases and J 4 bases, with 14 bases left between them. CDR3: CASSAESGWYEQYF. In nucleotides, the CDR3 is TGTGCCAGCAGCGCCGAATCCGGGTGGTACGAGCAGTACTTC.